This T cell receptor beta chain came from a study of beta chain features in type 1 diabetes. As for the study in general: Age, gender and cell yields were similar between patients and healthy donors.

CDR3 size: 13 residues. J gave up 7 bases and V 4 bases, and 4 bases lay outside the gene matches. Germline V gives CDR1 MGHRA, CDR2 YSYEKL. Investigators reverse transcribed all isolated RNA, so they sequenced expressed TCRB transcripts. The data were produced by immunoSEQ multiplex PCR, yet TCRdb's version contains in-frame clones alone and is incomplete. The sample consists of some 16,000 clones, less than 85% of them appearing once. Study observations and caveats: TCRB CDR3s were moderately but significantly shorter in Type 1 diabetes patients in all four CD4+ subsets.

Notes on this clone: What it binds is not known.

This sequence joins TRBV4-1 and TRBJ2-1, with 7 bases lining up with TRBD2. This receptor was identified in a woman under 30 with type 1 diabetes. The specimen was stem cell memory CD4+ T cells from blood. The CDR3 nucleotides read TGCGCCAGCAGCCCCTGGACTAGGAATGAGCAGTTCTTC. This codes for CASSPWTRNEQFF.